This T cell receptor beta chain stems from a study of graft-versus-host responses after intestinal transplantation. Overall study: Each recipient received a multivisceral, liver-intestinal, or isolated intestinal graft. Study findings and constraints: The study associated peak circulating GvH clone levels with early post-transplant HvG declines.

Trimming cost V 0 bases and J 11 bases, with 15 bases left between them. Per the germline V gene, CDR1 is SGHRS and CDR2 is YFSETQ. The CDR3 is 14 amino acids. Sequenced by immunoSEQ multiplex PCR; TCRdb stores in-frame clones only, minus some. The top ten clones hold under 2% of a sample with 15,000 to 20,000 clones, more than 65% of them seen once. For this clone: The target antigen is unknown.

The chain carries TRBV5-1 and TRBJ2-4; D possibly corresponds to TRBD2 (6 bases). The sample was PBMCs, taken 14 days after transplant. This TCR was recovered from a human patient who received an intestinal transplant, so some T cells may come from the graft donor. CDR3 DNA: TGCGCCAGCAGCTTGGATGGCGGGGTGGGGGTTCAGTACTTC. Protein: CASSLDGGVGVQYF.